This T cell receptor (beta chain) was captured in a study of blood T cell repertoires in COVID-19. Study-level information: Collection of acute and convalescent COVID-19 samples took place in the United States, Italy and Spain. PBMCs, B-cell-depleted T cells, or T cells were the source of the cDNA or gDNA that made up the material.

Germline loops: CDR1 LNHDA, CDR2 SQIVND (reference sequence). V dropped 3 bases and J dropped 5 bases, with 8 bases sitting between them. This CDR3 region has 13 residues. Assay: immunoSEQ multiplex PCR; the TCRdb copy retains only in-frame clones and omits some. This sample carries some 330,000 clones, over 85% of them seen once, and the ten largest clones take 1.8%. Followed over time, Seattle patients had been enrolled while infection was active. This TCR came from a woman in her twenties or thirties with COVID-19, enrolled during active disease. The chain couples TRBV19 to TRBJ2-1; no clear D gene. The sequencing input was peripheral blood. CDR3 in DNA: TGTGCCAGTAGTATCTTAACAGACAATGAGCAGTTCTTC. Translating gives CASSILTDNEQFF.